This entry concerns a single TCR beta chain. Which antigen it targets is not known. Base qualities were left out, and no much larger clone turns up one base away. The data belong to a study of regulatory T cells in long-lasting Graves disease (dated by TCRdb to about 2021). General notes on the study: Persistent Graves' disease was defined as persistently positive TSH receptor autoantibodies together with antithyroid drug treatment for over 5 years. Peripheral blood TCR sequencing and RNA sequencing compared persistent Graves' disease patients with newly diagnosed Graves' disease patients. The study was registered as a clinical trial and conducted in China. A total of around 35 samples were covered by TCR sequencing, comprising some 13 persistent and approximately 20 newly diagnosed Graves' disease patients. Persistent Graves' disease patients in the clinical cohort had taken antithyroid drugs for about 10.3 years on average.

Library generation was performed with multiplex PCR. This sample was sequenced with an Illumina HiSeq 4000. CDR3 regions were amplified by Arm-PCR with iRepertoire HTBI primers to construct TCR beta libraries. Before sequencing, the PCR products underwent gel purification. Processing in the source paper ran as follows. A total of fewer than 70 TRBV and 14 TRBJ segments were identified across samples and were used for gene usage analysis of CDR3 amino acid clonotypes. Filtered high-quality paired reads were merged into contigs using COPE and FqMerger. BLAST was used to align contigs to IMGT TRBV, TRBD and TRBJ reference genes, and CDR3 was defined according to IMGT. Any clonotype with a frequency above 0.1% was classified as a highly expanded clone. Repertoire diversity was measured by Shannon entropy, and V-J evenness by the Gini coefficient. A clonotype found in more than one individual was treated as public. TCRdb cleaned the public reads at Q25 with fastp, built clones with MiXCR and kept in-frame beta chains. Records with the same CDR3 protein are collapsed into one entry carrying the most frequent genes and DNA. The V and J calls, along with clone size, are taken from TCRdb and not from the paper's own processing. Within this sample are some 440,000 distinct CDR3 sequences, with about a fifth of them counted one time only. The ten biggest clones cover under 9% of the sample.

The paper as a whole reports these results and caveats: Lower TCR Shannon entropy and fewer highly expanded clones were observed in persistent Graves' disease patients than in newly diagnosed patients, which suggested clonal expansion. The study examined only peripheral blood because the primary lesion, thyroid tissue, could not be accessed. Persistent disease showed preferential use of TRBV28, TRBJ1-2 and TRBJ2-5, whereas newly diagnosed disease favored TRBV20-1 and TRBJ2-1. Only the TCR beta chain was sequenced and analyzed. The authors acknowledged the small sample size as a limitation that may reduce accuracy. Patients with persistent disease shared more public clonotypes (approximately 2,500) than newly diagnosed patients did (around 930).

Trimming accounts for 0 bases at V and 8 bases at J, while the number of junction bases matched to no gene is 5. CDR1 is given as MNHEY and CDR2 as SVGEGT, both from the germline V gene. Its CDR3 holds 15 amino acids, cysteine through phenylalanine. Only CDR3 DNA is held: 45 bases, read in frame from base 1. This sample's time point label indicates: persistent/refractory GD, antithyroid drugs over 5 years with positive TRAb. For both TCR sequencing and RNA sequencing, RNA was extracted from PBMCs using TRIzol. The diagnosis of Graves' disease was made according to American Thyroid Association guidelines. The patients came from an endocrinology department in Xi'an, China. Each patient gave 8.5 to 9.5 milliliters of peripheral blood, collected in an EDTA anticoagulant tube. Ficoll Paque Plus density gradient separation was used to isolate PBMCs, and no additional T cell sorting was done. An Agilent 2100 Bioanalyzer and agarose gel were used to check RNA quality, while a NanoDrop 2000 measured RNA concentration.

This TCR came from a female donor with Graves disease. The chain employs TRBV6-2 or TRBV6-3 and TRBJ2-3, and 10 junctional nucleotides match TRBD2. The specimen comprised peripheral blood mononuclear cells (PBMCs), sampled when the disease was refractory, from a patient treated with antithyroid drugs. Here the CDR3 is given as CASSYSRLAGSTQYF. The nucleotides are TGTGCCAGCAGTTACTCGAGACTAGCGGGTTCTACGCAGTATTTT.